Sequencing of this T cell receptor beta chain was carried out in a study of early T cells in non-severe SARS-CoV-2 infection. Study in general: Chains were unpaired, as sequencing was done on bulk RNA from unsorted whole blood. Study results and caveats: Matching results from VDJdb favored anti-spike CD8 responses, leaving private and CD4 specificities undetected.

This clonotype showed up many times. Its antigen is not identified. Tagging with unique molecular identifiers was applied to individual cDNA molecules. TCRdb itself ran the 5' RACE reads through MiXCR, one entry per CDR3 protein. The data contain 30,000 to 35,000 distinct CDR3 sequences, approximately 4.2% of them singletons. Sequencing was done on a sample of whole blood. This receptor was taken from an adult who was a healthcare worker with PCR-confirmed SARS-CoV-2 infection or an uninfected control (not recorded which).

The CDR3 region is CASSWTGNTEAFF. The CDR3 DNA sequence: TGTGCCAGCAGTTGGACAGGGAACACTGAAGCTTTCTTT. The chain carries TRBV6-5 and TRBJ1-1; 7 bases are a match to TRBD1. The CDR3 is 13 residues long. The ends lost 4 bases at V and 1 base at J; junction bases unmatched: 0. From germline, CDR1 is MNHEY and CDR2 SVGAGI.